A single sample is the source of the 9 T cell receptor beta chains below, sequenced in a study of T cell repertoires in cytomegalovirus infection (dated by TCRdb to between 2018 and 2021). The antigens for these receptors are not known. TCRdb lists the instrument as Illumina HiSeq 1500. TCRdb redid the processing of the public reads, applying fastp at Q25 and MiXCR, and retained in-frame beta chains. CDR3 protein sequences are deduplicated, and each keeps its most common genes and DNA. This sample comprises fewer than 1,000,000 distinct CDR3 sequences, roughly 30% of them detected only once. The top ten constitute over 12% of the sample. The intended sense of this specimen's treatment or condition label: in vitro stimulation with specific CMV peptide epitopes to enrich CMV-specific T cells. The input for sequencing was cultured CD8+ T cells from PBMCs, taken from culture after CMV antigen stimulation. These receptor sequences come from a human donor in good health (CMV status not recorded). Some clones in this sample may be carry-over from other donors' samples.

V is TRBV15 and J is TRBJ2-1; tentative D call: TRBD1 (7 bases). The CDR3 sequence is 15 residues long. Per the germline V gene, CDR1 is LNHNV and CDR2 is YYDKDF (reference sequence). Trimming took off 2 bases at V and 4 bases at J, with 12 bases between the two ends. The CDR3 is CATSRPGGLYNEQFF. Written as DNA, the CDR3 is TGTGCCACCAGCAGACCAGGGGGGTTATACAATGAGCAGTTCTTC.

CDR3 bases: TGTGCCAGCAGCCGGGACCGAGCTTTCTTT. Amino acid sequence: CASSRDRAFF. The rearrangement links TRBV6-6 to TRBJ1-1, with D possibly matching TRBD1 (5 bases). This CDR3 comprises 10 residues. Trimming stripped 6 bases from V and 10 bases from J, with 9 bases between. Per germline, CDR1 MNHNY and CDR2 SVGAGI (reference sequence).

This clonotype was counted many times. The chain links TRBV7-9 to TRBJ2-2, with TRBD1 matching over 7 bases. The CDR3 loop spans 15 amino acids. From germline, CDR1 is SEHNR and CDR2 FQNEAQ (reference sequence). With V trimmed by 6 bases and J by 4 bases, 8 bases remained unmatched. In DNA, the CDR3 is TGTGCCAGCAGAAGAACAGGGGCGGGCACCGGGGAGCTGTTTTTT. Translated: CASRRTGAGTGELFF.

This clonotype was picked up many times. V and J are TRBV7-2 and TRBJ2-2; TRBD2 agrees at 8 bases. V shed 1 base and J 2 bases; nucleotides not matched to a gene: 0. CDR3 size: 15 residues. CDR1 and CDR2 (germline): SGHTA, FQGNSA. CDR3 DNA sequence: TGTGCCAGCAGCTTAGGGACTAGCAACACCGGGGAGCTGTTTTTT. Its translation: CASSLGTSNTGELFF. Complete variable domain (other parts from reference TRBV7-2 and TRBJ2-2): GAGVSQSPSNKVTEKGKDVELRCDPISGHTALYWYRQSLGQGLEFLIYFQGNSAPDKSGLPSDRFSAERTGGSVSTLTIQRTQQEDSAVYLCASSLGTSNTGELFFGEGSRLTVL.

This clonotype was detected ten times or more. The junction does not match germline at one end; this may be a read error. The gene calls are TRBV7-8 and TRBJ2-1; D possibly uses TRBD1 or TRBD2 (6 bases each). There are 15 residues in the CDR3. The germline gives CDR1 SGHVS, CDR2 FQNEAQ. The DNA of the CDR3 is TGTGCCAGCAGGTTAGGGGGGTCCTCCTACAATGAGCAGTTCTTC. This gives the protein CASRLGGSSYNEQFF.

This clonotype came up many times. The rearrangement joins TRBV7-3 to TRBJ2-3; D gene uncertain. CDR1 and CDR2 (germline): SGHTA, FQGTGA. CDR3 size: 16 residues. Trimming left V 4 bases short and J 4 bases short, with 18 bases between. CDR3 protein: CASSSSSMVGADTQYF. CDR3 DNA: TGTGCCAGCAGCTCCAGTTCGATGGTTGGGGCAGATACGCAGTATTTT.

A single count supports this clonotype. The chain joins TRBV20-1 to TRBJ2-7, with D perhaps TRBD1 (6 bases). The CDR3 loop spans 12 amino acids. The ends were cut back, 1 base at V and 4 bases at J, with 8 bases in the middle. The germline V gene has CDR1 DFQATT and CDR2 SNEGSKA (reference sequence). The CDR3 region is CSARGRGYEQYV. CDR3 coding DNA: TGCAGTGCTAGAGGCAGGGGTTACGAGCAGTACGTC.

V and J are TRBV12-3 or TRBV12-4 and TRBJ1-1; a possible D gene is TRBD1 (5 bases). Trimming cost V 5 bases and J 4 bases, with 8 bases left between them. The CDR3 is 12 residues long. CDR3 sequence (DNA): TGTGCCAGCAGTCGCAGGGTCACTGAAGCTTTCTTT. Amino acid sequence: CASSRRVTEAFF.

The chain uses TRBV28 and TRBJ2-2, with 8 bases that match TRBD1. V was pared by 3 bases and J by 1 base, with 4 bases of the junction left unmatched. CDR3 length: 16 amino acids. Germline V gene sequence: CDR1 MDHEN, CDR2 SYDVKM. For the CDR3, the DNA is TGTGCCAGCAGTTTGACAGGGGCCCTGAACACCGGGGAGCTGTTTTTT. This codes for CASSLTGALNTGELFF.